This T cell receptor beta chain was captured in a study of blood T cell repertoires in COVID-19. On the study more broadly: Samples taken during acute and convalescent COVID-19 were collected in the United States, Italy and Spain. In each case, the material was cDNA or gDNA derived from T cells, B-cell-depleted T cells, or PBMCs.

This clone showed up just a few times. The method was immunoSEQ multiplex PCR; TCRdb's version includes in-frame clones alone and lacks a portion of them. The sample has hundreds of thousands of clones; around nine tenths are singletons. CDR1 is GTSNPN and CDR2 is SVGIG in the germline V gene (reference sequence). After removal of 4 bases from V and 0 bases from J, the junction contained 15 bases not matched to a gene. The CDR3 covers 18 residues. Sequences were obtained from peripheral blood. This clonotype originated in a woman aged 60-75 years with COVID-19, enrolled during active disease. The V call is TRBV30, the J call TRBJ1-2; 9 bases agree with TRBD1. CDR3 in amino acids: CAWMLPPGQGRTNYGYTF. In DNA form, the CDR3 reads TGTGCCTGGATGTTACCTCCGGGACAGGGAAGGACTAACTATGGCTACACCTTC. Combining the CDR3 with reference TRBV30 and TRBJ1-2 gives the whole variable domain SQTIHQWPATLVQPVGSPLSLECTVEGTSNPNLYWYRQAAGRGLQLLFYSVGIGQISSEVPQNLSASRPQDRQFILSSKKLLLSDSGFYLCAWMLPPGQGRTNYGYTFGSGTRLTVV.